The 7 T cell receptor beta chains presented below share a single source sample, sequenced in a study of identical twins. TCRdb re-analysed the 5' RACE reads in MiXCR, keeping a single row per CDR3 protein. The sample includes a few hundred thousand distinct CDR3 sequences, roughly 20% seen only once; the top ten take 12%. The sequenced sample consisted of naive T cells sorted from blood. These receptors were taken from a man aged 50 to 59 in good health.

The chain couples TRBV11-2 to TRBJ2-7; D is undetermined. V was pared by 5 bases and J by 0 bases, with 23 bases between. CDR1 is SGHAT and CDR2 is FQNNGV in the germline V gene. This CDR3 contains 18 residues. CDR3 bases: TGTGCCAGCAGCAAAACAGTTGTGACCTACCTTAGCTCCTACGAGCAGTACTTC. Amino acid sequence: CASSKTVVTYLSSYEQYF. Complete variable domain (other parts from reference TRBV11-2 and TRBJ2-7): EAGVAQSPRYKIIEKRQSVAFWCNPISGHATLYWYQQILGQGPKLLIQFQNNGVVDDSQLPKDRFSAERLKGVDSTLKIQPAKLEDSAVYLCASSKTVVTYLSSYEQYFGPGTRLTVT.

This rearrangement joins TRBV20-1 to TRBJ1-3; D unclear. V was clipped by 6 bases and J by 8 bases, with 11 bases between them. The CDR3 has 11 amino acids. Per the germline V gene, CDR1 is DFQATT and CDR2 is SNEGSKA (reference sequence). The CDR3 loop reads CSAPSRDTIYF. The CDR3 nucleotides read TGCAGTGCGCCGAGTAGGGACACCATATATTTT.

The CDR3 protein is CASNFRIGETQYF. CDR3 bases: TGTGCCAGCAATTTCAGGATTGGCGAGACCCAGTACTTC. The rearrangement links TRBV12-3 or TRBV12-4 to TRBJ2-5, with D hard to call. V lost 7 bases and J lost 5, with 14 bases in between. This CDR3 has 13 residues.

This clonotype was seen at least ten times. This chain connects TRBV12-3 or TRBV12-4 to TRBJ1-6; D may be TRBD1 (5 bases). Trimming stripped 0 bases from V and 9 bases from J, with 12 bases between. The CDR3 runs 15 residues. CDR3 protein: CASSLARTTFSPLHF. CDR3 DNA sequence: TGTGCCAGCAGTTTAGCGCGGACAACCTTTTCACCCCTCCACTTT.

In its sample, this clonotype was seen many times. This chain links TRBV5-1 with TRBJ1-2; D is unclear. Germline assignment: CDR1 SGHRS and CDR2 YFSETQ. With 6 bases removed from V and 2 bases from J, the gap between germline ends came to 17 bases. The CDR3 extends over 15 amino acids. In DNA form, the CDR3 reads TGCGCCAGCACCCCAAAAGGACCCCCAAACTATGGCTACACCTTC. This sequence encodes CASTPKGPPNYGYTF.

This clonotype was observed many times. The V gene is TRBV4-2, the J gene TRBJ2-5; D is possibly TRBD2 (6 bases). The V end was cut by 0 bases, the J end by 5 bases, with 13 bases between. CDR1 LGHNA and CDR2 YNFKEQ come from the germline V gene. The CDR3 runs to 15 residues. The CDR3 coding sequence is TGTGCCAGCAGCCAAGAGGCGCGGGGTAGGGAGACCCAGTACTTC. It specifies CASSQEARGRETQYF.

This chain links TRBV4-3 with TRBJ1-3, with D uncertain. CDR1 and CDR2 from the germline V gene are LGHNA and YSLEER. The CDR3 is made up of 13 amino acids. V was clipped by 0 bases and J by 14 bases, with 14 bases between them. The CDR3 nucleotides read TGCGCCAGCAGCCAAGATCACGGTCGTCCAGTATATTTT. Protein sequence: CASSQDHGRPVYF.